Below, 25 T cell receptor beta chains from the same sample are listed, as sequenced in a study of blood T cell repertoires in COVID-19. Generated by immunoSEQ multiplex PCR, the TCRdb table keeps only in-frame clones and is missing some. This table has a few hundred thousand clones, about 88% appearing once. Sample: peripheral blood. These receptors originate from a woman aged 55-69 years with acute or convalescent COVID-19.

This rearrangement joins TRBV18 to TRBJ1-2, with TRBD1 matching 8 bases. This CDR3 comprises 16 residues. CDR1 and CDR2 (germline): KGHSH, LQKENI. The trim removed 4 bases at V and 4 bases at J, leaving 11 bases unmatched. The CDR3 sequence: CASSQYGVTGGYGYTF. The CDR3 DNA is TGTGCCAGCTCACAATACGGAGTTACAGGGGGCTATGGCTACACCTTC. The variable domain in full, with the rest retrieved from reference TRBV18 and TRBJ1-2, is NAGVMQNPRHLVRRRGQEARLRCSPMKGHSHVYWYRQLPEEGLKFMVYLQKENIIDESGMPKERFSAEFPKEGPSILRIQQVVRGDSAAYFCASSQYGVTGGYGYTFGSGTRLTVV.

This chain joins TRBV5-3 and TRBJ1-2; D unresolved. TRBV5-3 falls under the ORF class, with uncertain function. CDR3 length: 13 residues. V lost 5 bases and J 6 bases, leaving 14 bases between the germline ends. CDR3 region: CARSPISRNGYTF. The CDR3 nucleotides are TGTGCCAGAAGTCCCATAAGCAGGAATGGCTACACCTTC.

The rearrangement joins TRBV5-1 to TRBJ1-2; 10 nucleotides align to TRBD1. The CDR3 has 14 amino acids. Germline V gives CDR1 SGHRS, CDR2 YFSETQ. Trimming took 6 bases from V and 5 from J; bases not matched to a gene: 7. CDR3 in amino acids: CASTPGQGSYGYTF. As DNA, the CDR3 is TGCGCCAGCACCCCGGGACAGGGGTCGTATGGCTACACCTTC.

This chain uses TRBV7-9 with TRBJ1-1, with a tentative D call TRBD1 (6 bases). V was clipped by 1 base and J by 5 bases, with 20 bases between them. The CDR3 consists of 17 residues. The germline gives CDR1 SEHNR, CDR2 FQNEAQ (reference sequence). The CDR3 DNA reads TGTGCCAGCAGCTTAGTCGGGCAGGGGAGTTCGAAGACTGAAGCTTTCTTT. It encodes CASSLVGQGSSKTEAFF.

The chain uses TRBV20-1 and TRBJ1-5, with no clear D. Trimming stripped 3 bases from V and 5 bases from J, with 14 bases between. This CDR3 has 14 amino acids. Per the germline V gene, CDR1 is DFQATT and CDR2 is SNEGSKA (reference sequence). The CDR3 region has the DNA TGCAGTGCTAGTTGGAGAGACTGGGATCAGCCCCAGCATTTT. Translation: CSASWRDWDQPQHF.

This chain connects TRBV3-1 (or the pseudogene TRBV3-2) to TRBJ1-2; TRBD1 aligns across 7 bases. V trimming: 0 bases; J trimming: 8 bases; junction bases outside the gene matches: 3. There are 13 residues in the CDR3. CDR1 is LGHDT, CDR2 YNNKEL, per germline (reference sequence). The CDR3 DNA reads TGTGCCAGCAGCCAAGAAAGAGGGGGCGGCTACACCTTC. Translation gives CASSQERGGGYTF.

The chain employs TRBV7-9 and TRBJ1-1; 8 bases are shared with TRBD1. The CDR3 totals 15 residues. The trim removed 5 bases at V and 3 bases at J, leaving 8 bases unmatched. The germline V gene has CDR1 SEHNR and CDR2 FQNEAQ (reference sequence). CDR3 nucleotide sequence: TGTGCCAGCAGCCACAGGACAGGGTCGGACACTGAAGCTTTCTTT. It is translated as CASSHRTGSDTEAFF.

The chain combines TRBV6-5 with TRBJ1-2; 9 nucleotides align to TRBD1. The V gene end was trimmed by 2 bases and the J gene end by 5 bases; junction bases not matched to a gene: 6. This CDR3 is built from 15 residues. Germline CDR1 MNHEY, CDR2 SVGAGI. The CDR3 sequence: CASSYAGTGSYGYTF. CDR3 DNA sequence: TGTGCCAGCAGTTACGCCGGGACAGGGTCTTATGGCTACACCTTC.

CDR3 sequence reads: CASARQGPWNTIYF. The CDR3 DNA reads as TGTGCTAGTGCCCGACAGGGGCCCTGGAACACCATATATTTT. The V call is TRBV12-5, the J call TRBJ1-3; 8 positions match TRBD1. The CDR3 covers 14 residues. V was pared by 7 bases and J by 7 bases, with 9 bases of the junction left unmatched. Germline V gives CDR1 LGHNT, CDR2 FRNRAP.

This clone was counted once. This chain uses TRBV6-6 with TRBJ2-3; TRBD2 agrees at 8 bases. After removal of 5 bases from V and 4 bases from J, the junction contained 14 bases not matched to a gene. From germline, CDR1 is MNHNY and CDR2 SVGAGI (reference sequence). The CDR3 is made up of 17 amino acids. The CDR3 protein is CASSPPRVVREADTQYF. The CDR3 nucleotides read TGTGCCAGCAGTCCCCCGAGGGTGGTGCGGGAGGCAGATACGCAGTATTTT.

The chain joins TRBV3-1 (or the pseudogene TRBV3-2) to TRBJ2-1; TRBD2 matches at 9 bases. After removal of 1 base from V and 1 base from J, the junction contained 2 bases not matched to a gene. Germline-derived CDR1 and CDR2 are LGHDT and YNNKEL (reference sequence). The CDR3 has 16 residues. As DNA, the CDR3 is TGTGCCAGCAGCCAAGGACTAGCGGCTTCCTACAATGAGCAGTTCTTC. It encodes CASSQGLAASYNEQFF.

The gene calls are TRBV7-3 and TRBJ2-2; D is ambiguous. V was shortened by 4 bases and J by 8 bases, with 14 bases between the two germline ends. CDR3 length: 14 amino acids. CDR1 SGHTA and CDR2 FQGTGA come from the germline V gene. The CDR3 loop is CASSSSAAGGELFF. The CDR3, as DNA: TGTGCCAGCAGCTCTTCCGCGGCCGGTGGGGAGCTGTTTTTT.

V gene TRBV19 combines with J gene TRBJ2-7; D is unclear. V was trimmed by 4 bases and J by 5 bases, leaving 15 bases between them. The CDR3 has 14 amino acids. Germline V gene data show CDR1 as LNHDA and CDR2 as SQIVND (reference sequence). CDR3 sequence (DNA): TGTGCCAGTAGTACCCTTCCCGCGTTGCACGAGCAGTACTTC. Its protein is CASSTLPALHEQYF. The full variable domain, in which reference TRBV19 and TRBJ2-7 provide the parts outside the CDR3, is DGGITQSPKYLFRKEGQNVTLSCEQNLNHDAMYWYRQDPGQGLRLIYYSQIVNDFQKGDIAEGYSVSREKKESFPLTVTSAQKNPTAFYLCASSTLPALHEQYFGPGTRLTVT.

This CDR3 is CATSLRSGVGYGYTF. For the CDR3, the DNA is TGTGCCACCAGCCTCCGGTCCGGGGTCGGCTATGGCTACACCTTC. V and J are TRBV15 and TRBJ1-2; D not certain. The CDR3 is made up of 15 amino acids. From germline, CDR1 is LNHNV and CDR2 YYDKDF (reference sequence). Trimming cost V 5 bases and J 4 bases, with 17 bases left between them.

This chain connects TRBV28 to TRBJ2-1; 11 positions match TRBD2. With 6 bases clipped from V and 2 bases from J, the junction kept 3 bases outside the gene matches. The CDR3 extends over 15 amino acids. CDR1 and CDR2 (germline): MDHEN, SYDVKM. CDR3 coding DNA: TGTGCCAGCAGGCTAGCGGGAGGACCCTACAATGAGCAGTTCTTC. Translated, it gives CASRLAGGPYNEQFF. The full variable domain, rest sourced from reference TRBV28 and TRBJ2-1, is DVKVTQSSRYLVKRTGEKVFLECVQDMDHENMFWYRQDPGLGLRLIYFSYDVKMKEKGDIPEGYSVSREKKERFSLILESASTNQTSMYLCASRLAGGPYNEQFFGPGTRLTVL.

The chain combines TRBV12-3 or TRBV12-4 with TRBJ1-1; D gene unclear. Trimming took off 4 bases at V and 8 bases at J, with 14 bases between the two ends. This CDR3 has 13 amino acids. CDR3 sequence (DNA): TGTGCCAGCAGTTCCCTCCTCGGAGCGGAAGCTTTCTTT. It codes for CASSSLLGAEAFF.

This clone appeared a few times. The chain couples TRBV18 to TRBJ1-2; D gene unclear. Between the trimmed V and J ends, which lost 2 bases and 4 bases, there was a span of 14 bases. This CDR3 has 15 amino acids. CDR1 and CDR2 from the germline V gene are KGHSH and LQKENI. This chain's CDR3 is CASSPVVAPIYGYTF. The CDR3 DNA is TGTGCCAGCTCACCAGTCGTGGCACCCATCTATGGCTACACCTTC.

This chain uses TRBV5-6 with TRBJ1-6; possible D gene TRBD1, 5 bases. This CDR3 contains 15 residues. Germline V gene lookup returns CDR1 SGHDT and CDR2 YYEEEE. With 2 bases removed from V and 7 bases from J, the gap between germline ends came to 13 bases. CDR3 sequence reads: CASSFSTDGNSPLHF. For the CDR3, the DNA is TGTGCCAGCAGCTTCTCGACAGATGGGAATTCACCCCTCCACTTT.

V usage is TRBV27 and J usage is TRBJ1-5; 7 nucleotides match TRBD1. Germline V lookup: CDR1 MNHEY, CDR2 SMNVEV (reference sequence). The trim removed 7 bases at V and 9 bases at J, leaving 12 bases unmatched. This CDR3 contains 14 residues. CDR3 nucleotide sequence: TGTGCCAGCACCAATTCCAGGGGGTGGGCGCCCCAGCATTTT. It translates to CASTNSRGWAPQHF.

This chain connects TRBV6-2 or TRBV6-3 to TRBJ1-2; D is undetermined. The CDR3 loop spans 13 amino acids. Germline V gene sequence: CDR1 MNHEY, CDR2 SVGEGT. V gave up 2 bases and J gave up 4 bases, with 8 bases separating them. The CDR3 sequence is CASSYEAAYGYTF. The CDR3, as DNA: TGTGCCAGCAGTTACGAGGCGGCCTATGGCTACACCTTC.

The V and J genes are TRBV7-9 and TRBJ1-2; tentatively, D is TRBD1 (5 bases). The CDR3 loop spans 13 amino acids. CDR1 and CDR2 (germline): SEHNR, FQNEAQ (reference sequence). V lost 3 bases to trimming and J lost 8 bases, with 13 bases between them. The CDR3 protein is CASSFLAGRGYTF. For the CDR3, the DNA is TGTGCCAGCAGCTTTTTGGCAGGGCGCGGCTACACCTTC.

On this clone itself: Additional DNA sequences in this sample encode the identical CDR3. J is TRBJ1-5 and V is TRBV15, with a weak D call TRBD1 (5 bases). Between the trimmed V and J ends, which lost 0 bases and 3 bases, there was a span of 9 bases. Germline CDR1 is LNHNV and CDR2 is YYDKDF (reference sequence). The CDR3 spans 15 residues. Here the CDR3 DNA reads TGTGCCACCAGCAGAGATCGGGGGTCCAATCAGCCCCAGCATTTT. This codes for CATSRDRGSNQPQHF.

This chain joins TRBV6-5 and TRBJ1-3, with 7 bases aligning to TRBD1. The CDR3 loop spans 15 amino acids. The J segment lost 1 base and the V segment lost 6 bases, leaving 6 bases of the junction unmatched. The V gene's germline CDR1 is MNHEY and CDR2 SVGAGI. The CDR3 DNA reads TGTGCCAGCAGGCCAGGGGGGCCATCTGGAAACACCATATATTTT. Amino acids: CASRPGGPSGNTIYF.

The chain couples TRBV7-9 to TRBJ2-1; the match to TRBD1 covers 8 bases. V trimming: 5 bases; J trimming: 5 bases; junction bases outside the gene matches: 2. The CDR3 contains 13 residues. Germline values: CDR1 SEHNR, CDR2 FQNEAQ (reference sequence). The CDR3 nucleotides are TGTGCCAGCAGCCCGGGACAGGACAATGAGCAGTTCTTC. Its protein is CASSPGQDNEQFF.

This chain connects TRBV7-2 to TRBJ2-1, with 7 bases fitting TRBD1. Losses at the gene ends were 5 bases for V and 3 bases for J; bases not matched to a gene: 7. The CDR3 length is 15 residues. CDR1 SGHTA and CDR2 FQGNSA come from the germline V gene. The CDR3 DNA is TGTGCCAGCAGCAGGGGGCAGGACGGCTACAATGAGCAGTTCTTC. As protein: CASSRGQDGYNEQFF.